The clone carrying this T cell receptor (beta chain) showed up many times. Its antigen is undetermined. Researchers isolated at least 6.5 million PBMCs per sample. This CDR3 has 13 amino acids. CDR1 is LGHNA, CDR2 YNFKEQ, per germline. The germline V and J ends were trimmed by 1 base and 6 bases, with 7 bases remaining between them. The sample belongs to a study of blood T cells in healthy people across ages. Notes on the study in general: Unsorted PBMCs ruled out conclusive naive versus antigen-experienced comparison. There was a strong correlation between TCR beta diversity and naive T cell percentage.

With a J-beta primer mix and a sample-barcoded 5' primer, a second PCR ran roughly 6 to 11 cycles. TCRdb itself ran the 5' RACE reads through MiXCR, one entry per CDR3 protein. The profile shows 1.5 million or so distinct CDR3 sequences, roughly two fifths of them singletons. The chain joins TRBV4-2 to TRBJ2-1, with unresolved D. The origin of this receptor is a woman under 30 in good health. The specimen was blood. The CDR3 DNA sequence: TGTGCCAGCAGCCAAGTCTTGTCCAATGAGCAGTTCTTC. It translates to CASSQVLSNEQFF.